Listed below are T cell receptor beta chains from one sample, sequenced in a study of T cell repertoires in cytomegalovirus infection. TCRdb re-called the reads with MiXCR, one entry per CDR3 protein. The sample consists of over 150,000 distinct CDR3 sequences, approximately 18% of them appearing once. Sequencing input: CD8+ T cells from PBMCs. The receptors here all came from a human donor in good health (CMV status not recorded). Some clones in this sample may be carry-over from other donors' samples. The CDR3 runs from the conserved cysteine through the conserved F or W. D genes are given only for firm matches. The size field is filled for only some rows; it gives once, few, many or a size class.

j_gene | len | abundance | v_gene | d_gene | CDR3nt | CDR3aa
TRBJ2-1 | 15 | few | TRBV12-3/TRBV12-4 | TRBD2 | TGTGCCAGCAGTTTCGGTACTAGCGGGGGTAATGAGCAGTTCTTC | CASSFGTSGGNEQFF
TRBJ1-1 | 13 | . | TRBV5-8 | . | TGTGCCAGCCTCATCGGGCCGAACACTGAAGCTTTCTTT | CASLIGPNTEAFF
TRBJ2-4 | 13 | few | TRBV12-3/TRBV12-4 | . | TGTGCCAGCAGTTTAGGGACTCAAAACATTCAGTACTTC | CASSLGTQNIQYF
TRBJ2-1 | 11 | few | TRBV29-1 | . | TGCAGCGTTGATCGCCGTATAGGGCAGTTCTTC | CSVDRRIGQFF
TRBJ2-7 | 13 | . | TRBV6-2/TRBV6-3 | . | TGTGCCAGCAGTCCGGGGCCGGCGTGGGAGCAGTACTTC | CASSPGPAWEQYF
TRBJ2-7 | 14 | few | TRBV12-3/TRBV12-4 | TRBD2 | TGTGCCAGCAACCTAGCGGGGGCTTCCTACGAGCAGTACTTC | CASNLAGASYEQYF
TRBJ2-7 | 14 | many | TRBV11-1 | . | TGTGCCAGCAGCCCCCGGGACGGGTCCTACGAGCAGTACTTC | CASSPRDGSYEQYF
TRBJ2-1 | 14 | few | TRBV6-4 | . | TGTGCCAGCAGTGAGACTAGTTCCTACAATGAGCAGTTCTTC | CASSETSSYNEQFF
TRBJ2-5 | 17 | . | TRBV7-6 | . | TGTGCCAGCAGCTTACTAAAACCGGGACACCTAGCAGAGACCCAGTACTTC | CASSLLKPGHLAETQYF
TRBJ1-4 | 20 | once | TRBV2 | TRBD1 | TGTGCCAGCAGAGACTTATTTCGGACAGGCTTTGAATCAACTAATGAAAAACTGTTTTTT | CASRDLFRTGFESTNEKLFF
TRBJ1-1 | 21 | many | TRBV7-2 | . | TGTGCCAGTTACGGGGCTAGGGCCTCGACAGAAGGAGTCCGAGTGAACACTGAAGCTTTCTTT | CASYGARASTEGVRVNTEAFF
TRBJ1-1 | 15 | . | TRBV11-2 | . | TGTGCCAGCAGCTTGGATGGGGGTTGGTCCACTGAAGCTTTCTTT | CASSLDGGWSTEAFF
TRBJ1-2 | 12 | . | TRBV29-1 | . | TGCAGCGTTGAAGTTCGAGGGTATGGCTACACCTTC | CSVEVRGYGYTF
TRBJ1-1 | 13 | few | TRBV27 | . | TGTGCCAGCAAACTGGGGGGGAACACTGAAGCTTTCTTT | CASKLGGNTEAFF
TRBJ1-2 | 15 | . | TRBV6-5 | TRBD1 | TGTGCCAGCAGTTACTCCGGACAGGGGAACTATGGCTACACCTTC | CASSYSGQGNYGYTF
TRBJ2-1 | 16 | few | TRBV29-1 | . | TGCAGCGTTGAACCCAAAGACAGGAGCTCCTACAATGAGCAGTTCTTC | CSVEPKDRSSYNEQFF
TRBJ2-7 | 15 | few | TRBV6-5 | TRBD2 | TGTGCCAGCAGTTACTCCCGGGGGGTGGTGTACGAGCAGTACTTC | CASSYSRGVVYEQYF
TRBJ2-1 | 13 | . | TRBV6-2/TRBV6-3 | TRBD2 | TGTGCCAGCAGTTGGACTAGTAGGGGTGAGCAGTTCTTC | CASSWTSRGEQFF
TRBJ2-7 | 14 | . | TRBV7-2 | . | TGTGCCAGCGAACGGGTCCGGGGGACCAACGAGCAGTACTTC | CASERVRGTNEQYF
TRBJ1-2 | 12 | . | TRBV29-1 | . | TGCAGCGTTGAAGGGTCTAACTATGGCTACACCTTC | CSVEGSNYGYTF
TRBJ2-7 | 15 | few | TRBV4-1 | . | TGCGCCAGCAGCCATCCTACCGGGACCTCGACTCAGCAGTACTTC | CASSHPTGTSTQQYF
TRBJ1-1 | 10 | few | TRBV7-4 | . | TGTGCCAGCAGAGTCACTGAAGCTTTCTTT | CASRVTEAFF
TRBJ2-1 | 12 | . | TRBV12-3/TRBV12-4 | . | TGTGCCAGCAGTTTTCTTTGGAATGAGCAGTTCTTC | CASSFLWNEQFF
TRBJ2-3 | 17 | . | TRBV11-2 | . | TGTGCCAGCAGCTTAGGTGAGAGCTGGGCTAGCACAGATACGCAGTATTTT | CASSLGESWASTDTQYF
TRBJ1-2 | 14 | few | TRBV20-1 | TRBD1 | TGCAGTGCCGAGGAATCCGGGACAGTTCATGGCTACACCTTC | CSAEESGTVHGYTF
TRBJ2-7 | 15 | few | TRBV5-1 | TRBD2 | TGCGCCAGCAGCTTGGAGACTAGCGATTCCTACGAGCAGTACTTC | CASSLETSDSYEQYF
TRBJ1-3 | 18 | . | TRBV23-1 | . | TGCGCCAGCAGTCAATACTCTAGAGGGACAATTTCTGGAAACACCATATATTTT | CASSQYSRGTISGNTIYF
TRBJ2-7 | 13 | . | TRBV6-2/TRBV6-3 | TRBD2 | TGTGCCAGCAATAAAATAGCGGGGCAGGAGCAGTACTTC | CASNKIAGQEQYF
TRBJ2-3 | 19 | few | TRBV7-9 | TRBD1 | TGTGCCAGCAGCTCGCCCAGGGACAGGGGCCTAGATTACACAGATACGCAGTATTTT | CASSSPRDRGLDYTDTQYF
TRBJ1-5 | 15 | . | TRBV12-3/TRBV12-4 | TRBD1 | TGTGCCAGCAGTTCGACAGGGGTGAGCAATCAGCCCCAGCATTTT | CASSSTGVSNQPQHF
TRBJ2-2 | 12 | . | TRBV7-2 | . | TGTGCCAGCATCCAGTTTCCCGGGGAGCTGTTTTTT | CASIQFPGELFF
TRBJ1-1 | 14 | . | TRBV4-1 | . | TGCGCCAGCAGCCAAGATTCTAGCCCCACAAGGGCTTTCTTT | CASSQDSSPTRAFF
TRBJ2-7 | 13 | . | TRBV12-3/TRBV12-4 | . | TGTGCCAGCAAACGAGGTAATGGCTACGAGCAGTACTTC | CASKRGNGYEQYF
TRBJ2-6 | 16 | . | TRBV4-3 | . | TGCGCCAGCAGCCAAGATATGGGGGTTGGGGCCAACGTCCTGACTTTC | CASSQDMGVGANVLTF
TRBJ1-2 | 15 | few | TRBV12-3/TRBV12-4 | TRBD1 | TGTGCCAGCAGGCCCTTTGGGGACAGCATCTATGGCTACACCTTC | CASRPFGDSIYGYTF
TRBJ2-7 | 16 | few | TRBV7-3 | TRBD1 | TGTGCCAGCAGCTTAGACAGGACAGGGGCGTCCTACGAGCAGTACTTC | CASSLDRTGASYEQYF
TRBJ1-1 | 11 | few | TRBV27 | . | TGTGCCAGCAGTTTAGGGTTTGAAGCTTTCTTT | CASSLGFEAFF
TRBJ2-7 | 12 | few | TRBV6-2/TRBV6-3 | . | TGTGCCAGCAGTTACGCCGGGGCCGAGCAGTACTTC | CASSYAGAEQYF
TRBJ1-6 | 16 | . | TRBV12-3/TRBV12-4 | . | TGTGCCAGCAGTTACGCCGGGACGGAGAGCAATTCACCCCTCCACTTT | CASSYAGTESNSPLHF
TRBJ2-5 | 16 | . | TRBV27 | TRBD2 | TGTGCCAGCTCATTAGGACTAGCGGGGGGATGGGAGACCCAGTACTTC | CASSLGLAGGWETQYF
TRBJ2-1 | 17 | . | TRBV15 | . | TGTGCCACCAGCAGAGGTACTGCGGGGAGGAACCCCAATGAGCAGTTCTTC | CATSRGTAGRNPNEQFF
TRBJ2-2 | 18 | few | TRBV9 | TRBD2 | TGTGCCAGCAGCGTAGCTTGGGGGACTAGGTCTCGCACCGGGGAGCTGTTTTTT | CASSVAWGTRSRTGELFF
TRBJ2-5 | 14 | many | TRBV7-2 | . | TGTGCCAGCAGCTTGATGCAGGGCAGAGAGACCCAGTACTTC | CASSLMQGRETQYF
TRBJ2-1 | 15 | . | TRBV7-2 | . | TGTGCCAGCAGCTTCGACAGGAGCTCCTACAATGAGCAGTTCTTC | CASSFDRSSYNEQFF
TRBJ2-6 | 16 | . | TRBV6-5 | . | TGTGCCAGCAGTTACGGGTGGGGCTCTGGGGCCAACGTCCTGACTTTC | CASSYGWGSGANVLTF
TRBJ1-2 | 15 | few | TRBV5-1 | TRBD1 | TGCGCCAGCAGGTCCGGGACAGGAGTTAACTATGGCTACACCTTC | CASRSGTGVNYGYTF
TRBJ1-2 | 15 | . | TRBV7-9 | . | TGTGCCAGCAGCGGCCGGGACTATCGGCACCAAGGCTACACCTTC | CASSGRDYRHQGYTF
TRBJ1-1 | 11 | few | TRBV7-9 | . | TGTGCCAGCAGCTTAGGACAGAAGGATTTCTTT | CASSLGQKDFF
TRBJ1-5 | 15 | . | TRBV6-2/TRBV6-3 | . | TGTGCCCGCAGCAAGAGCCTGTATAGCAATCAGCCCCAGCATTTT | CARSKSLYSNQPQHF
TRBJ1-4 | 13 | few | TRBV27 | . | TGTGCCAGCATGGGGAGACCTAATGAAAAACTGTTTTTT | CASMGRPNEKLFF